This T cell receptor (beta chain) was recovered during a study of T cell responses to AZD1222 COVID-19 vaccine. Study conclusions and caveats: Without day 14 samples, only post-peak T cell repertoires were studied.

Measured with immunoSEQ multiplex PCR; TCRdb has only the in-frame clones, and not every one. The table has fewer than 90,000 clones, about 89% seen once. About this clone: Its specificity is unknown.

Sequencing used peripheral blood, obtained 28 days after the second AZD1222 dose. This TCR was recovered from an adult who received the AZD1222 COVID-19 vaccine.

The CDR3 loop is CASSQGPDGGNEQFF. The CDR3 DNA reads TGCGCCAGCAGCCAAGGGCCGGACGGGGGGAATGAGCAGTTCTTC. This chain uses TRBV4-1 with TRBJ2-1; 7 bases align to TRBD2. Germline CDR1 is MGHRA and CDR2 is YSYEKL. This CDR3 is 15 amino acids long. V trimming: 1 base; J trimming: 7 bases; junction bases outside the gene matches: 7.